The T cell receptor beta chain described here comes from a study of post-analysis software for immune sequencing data. Study-level results: Elevated frequency relative to controls characterized roughly five TRBV segments in patients, TRBV5-6, TRBV5-1 and TRBV20-1 among them. Significantly decreased normalized Chao1 diversity was recorded for multiple sclerosis patients relative to controls.

Unique molecular identifiers had been added to the TCR beta cDNA libraries. MiXCR, run by TCRdb on the PCR reads, gives a single entry per CDR3 protein. The sample records about 540,000 distinct CDR3 sequences, about a third being singletons. Germline V CDR1 and CDR2: MNHEY, SVGAGI. The CDR3 is 13 residues long. V was pared by 5 bases and J by 9 bases, with 14 bases between. Worth noting for this clonotype: The target antigen is unknown.

The sequenced sample was blood. This receptor was obtained from a girl younger than 18 with multiple sclerosis. The V call is TRBV6-5, the J call TRBJ2-1; D is ambiguous. CDR3 nucleotides: TGTGCCAGCAGTCCCGCCTTATTCGGTGAGCAGTTCTTC. Its translation: CASSPALFGEQFF.